This T cell receptor beta chain comes out of a study of CD8 T cells in Susac syndrome. Random hexamers were used to reverse transcribe about 0.5 to 1 ug of RNA. TCR beta CDR3 was amplified by immunoSEQ multiplex PCR. This amplification extended across 54 Vbeta and 13 Jbeta segments. TCRdb re-analysed the immunoSEQ multiplex PCR reads in MiXCR, keeping a single row per CDR3 protein. Of some 180,000 distinct CDR3 sequences listed, about 95% were seen once; the top ten hold 0.1%. The germline V and J ends were trimmed by 4 bases and 2 bases, with 12 bases remaining between them. The CDR3 is 13 residues long. Germline values: CDR1 SQVTM, CDR2 ANQGSEA. With respect to this clonotype: What it binds is not known.

Points from the study as a whole: In its TCR sequencing and HLA analysis, the study acknowledged that the number of individuals was relatively small.

The clonotype comes from a human donor in good health. This chain joins TRBV29-1 and TRBJ2-7, with D hard to call. Sequencing used CD4+ T cells from PBMCs. For the CDR3, the DNA is TGCAGCGTTGGTCTGGACCGAACCTACGAGCAGTACTTC. Translated, it gives CSVGLDRTYEQYF.